The sequence of this TCR beta chain was determined in a study of T cells in localized non-small cell lung cancer (dated by TCRdb to between 2020 and 2021). Regarding the study in general: The study analyzed T cell repertoires of about 230 early-stage NSCLC patients, comparing tumors and uninvolved tumor-adjacent lungs. The mean age of the NSCLC patients was roughly 63 years, with roughly 120 men and 107 women. The cohort comprised approximately 240 treatment-naïve NSCLC patients with resected, localized lung tumors.

What the work shows at the level of the full study, not this receptor alone: Higher blood T cell density associated with longer overall survival, while higher adjacent-lung clonality associated with shorter survival. Of the top 100 tumor clones, a median of roughly 53 were detected in paired uninvolved adjacent lung; 28 were also among that lung's top 100. Because of the exploratory design, TCR variables were selected using unadjusted p-values without false-discovery rate correction. Uninvolved tumor-adjacent lung showed the highest T cell clonality, higher than tumor, which suggests more focused antigenic responses in the uninvolved tumor-adjacent lung. Because multi-region tumor sequencing was not performed, intratumor heterogeneity could not be ruled out.

Via the germline V gene, CDR1 is SGHRS and CDR2 YFSETQ. Taken from cysteine to phenylalanine, the CDR3 has 15 residues. Only the CDR3 part of the read is kept: 45 bases, read in frame from the first base. V lost 0 bases and J lost 1 base; the stretch between them is 8 bases long. At diagnosis, tumor, uninvolved tumor-adjacent lung and peripheral blood were collected and then preserved as a mix of FFPE and fresh-frozen material. The immunoSEQ Assay was used to sequence TCR beta CDR3 regions from DNA. The original methods were these. To compute T cell density, TCR beta template counts were normalized to usable DNA, which was estimated by amplifying housekeeping genes. Richness was estimated using the preseqR package, with extrapolation to 400,000 templates for PBMC samples and to 120,000 templates for tissue samples. Clonality was taken to be one minus Pielou's evenness. Tissue-enriched TCRs were identified through differential abundance testing performed on productive amino-acid clonotypes, with a minimum total count of 5 and an alpha of 0.1. The Jaccard Index and the Morisita Overlap Index were used to quantify repertoire overlap between compartments. GLIPH clustered TCR beta CDR3s with public tetramer-defined viral CDR3s; viral motifs required at least three viral sequences plus V-gene enrichment. TCRdb stores this immuneACCESS table with in-frame sequences only. Part of the clones is absent; in the studies checked, under half of the shortfall reflects unresolved V genes, and no reason is known for the rest. D and trimming were read from the DNA, whereas the V and J calls and clone size are those reported in that table. For this sample there are roughly 1,200 clones; 35% to 45% appear just once. The top ten clonotypes cover more than 9% of the sample.

A remark on this clone: Its antigen remains unidentified. No quality values exist for individual bases; no much larger clone is one base distant.

This clonotype originated in a male donor older than 55 with stage II squamous cell lung carcinoma. This sequence uses TRBV5-1 and TRBJ2-1; TRBD2 is possibly the D segment (5 matching bases). Here the sequenced sample was lung tumor tissue, taken before any cancer treatment. The CDR3 here reads CASSLEGESYNEQFF. In nucleotide form, the sequence is TGCGCCAGCAGCTTGGAGGGAGAGTCCTACAATGAGCAGTTCTTC.